This passage covers 20 T cell receptor beta chains from one sample sequenced in a study of response to subunit inactivated influenza vaccine (dated 2018 in TCRdb). Library preparation used RT-PCR. Instrument used: Illumina HiSeq 2500. TCRdb reran the public reads through fastp at Q25 and MiXCR, keeping productive beta chains. Records with the same CDR3 protein are collapsed into one entry carrying the most frequent genes and DNA. The table for this sample lists about 830,000 distinct CDR3 sequences; less than 20% of them were counted only once. Approximately 11% of the sample is held by the ten biggest clonotypes. Here the sequenced sample was PBMCs from blood, taken 5 to 6 days after vaccination. The receptors were sampled from a man aged 50 or older who received an inactivated influenza vaccine. Donor details come from another sample of the same person, matched by shared clones.

This clonotype was seen repeatedly, ten times or more. The chain uses TRBV12-3 or TRBV12-4 and TRBJ1-6; unclear D gene. Trimming took off 3 bases at V and 6 bases at J, with 9 bases between the two ends. The CDR3 sequence is 14 residues long. CDR3 DNA: TGTGCCAGCAGTTTGGAAGGGTTTAATTCACCCCTCCACTTT. Residues: CASSLEGFNSPLHF.

The V call is TRBV6-1, the J call TRBJ1-5, with 9 nucleotides matching TRBD1. The germline gives CDR1 MNHNS, CDR2 SASEGT. The CDR3 has 17 amino acids. Losses at the gene ends were 5 bases for V and 0 bases for J; bases not matched to a gene: 8. The CDR3 DNA sequence: TGTGCCAGCAGTCGGACAGGGGATGGTTATAGCAATCAGCCCCAGCATTTT. Its translation is CASSRTGDGYSNQPQHF.

The chain is built from TRBV5-6 and TRBJ2-7, with 8 bases that match TRBD2. The V and J ends lost 6 bases and 2 bases, in that order; junction bases with no gene match: 7. Germline CDR1 is SGHDT and CDR2 is YYEEEE. The CDR3 spans 14 residues. CDR3 loop: CASTRGGAAYEQYF. The CDR3 nucleotides are TGTGCCAGCACCCGGGGGGGGGCCGCCTACGAGCAGTACTTC.

This clonotype was seen once. The J gene is TRBJ1-2, the V gene TRBV4-3; TRBD1 matches at 7 bases. Germline loops: CDR1 LGHNA, CDR2 YSLEER. Trimming removed 4 bases from V and 6 bases from J; junction bases left unmatched: 14. The CDR3 is 16 amino acids. The CDR3 loop reads CASSRDKRQGGDGYTF. The CDR3 coding sequence is TGCGCCAGCAGCCGAGATAAACGACAGGGAGGGGATGGCTACACCTTC.

J is TRBJ2-1 and V is TRBV5-1; 11 bases map to TRBD1. The CDR3 spans 14 residues. Germline V CDR1 and CDR2: SGHRS, YFSETQ. V trimming: 4 bases; J trimming: 10 bases; junction bases outside the gene matches: 7. CDR3 sequence: CASSPGTGGLEQFF. The DNA of the CDR3 is TGCGCCAGCAGCCCTGGGACAGGGGGGCTAGAGCAGTTCTTC.

In nucleotides, the CDR3 is TGTGCCAGCAGCGTAGCACAGGGAAGCTATGGCTACACCTTC. It codes for CASSVAQGSYGYTF. The V gene is TRBV9, the J gene TRBJ1-2; D possibly corresponds to TRBD1 (6 bases). Germline V gene lookup returns CDR1 SGDLS and CDR2 YYNGEE. The CDR3 loop spans 14 amino acids. Trimming pared 0 bases from V and 4 bases from J, leaving 10 bases between.

This clonotype was detected only a few times. This chain uses TRBV20-1 with TRBJ2-3; 8 positions agree with TRBD1. This CDR3 spans 16 amino acids. Germline CDR1 is DFQATT and CDR2 is SNEGSKA (reference sequence). The trim removed 4 bases at V and 0 bases at J, leaving 9 bases unmatched. The CDR3 DNA sequence: TGCAGTGCTATGGACAGGGAGAGGTCTAGCACAGATACGCAGTATTTT. Its protein is CSAMDRERSSTDTQYF.

V usage is TRBV5-1 and J usage is TRBJ2-6, with 8 bases aligning to TRBD1. V lost 2 bases to trimming and J lost 2 bases; unmatched junction nucleotides: 9. The CDR3 extends over 18 amino acids. The germline V gene encodes CDR1 SGHRS and CDR2 YFSETQ. CDR3 sequence: CASSLPGQGLTGANVLTF. The CDR3, as DNA: TGCGCCAGCAGCTTACCCGGACAGGGATTAACTGGGGCCAACGTCCTGACTTTC.

V gene TRBV20-1 combines with J gene TRBJ2-1; 8 nucleotides agree with TRBD2. V lost 1 base, J lost 5 bases, and 7 bases stayed unmatched. The germline gives CDR1 DFQATT, CDR2 SNEGSKA (reference sequence). The CDR3 contains 15 residues. The CDR3 reads CSARGFAGGNNEQFF. DNA for the CDR3: TGCAGTGCTAGAGGGTTCGCGGGGGGTAACAATGAGCAGTTCTTC.

The chain links TRBV7-2 to TRBJ2-1; TRBD2 matches 7 bases. Germline V gene sequence: CDR1 SGHTA, CDR2 FQGNSA. Trimming took 0 bases from V and 7 from J; bases not matched to a gene: 9. The CDR3 totals 16 residues. The CDR3 sequence: CASSLAVAGTGNEQFF. Written as DNA, the CDR3 is TGTGCCAGCAGCTTAGCCGTAGCGGGTACGGGAAATGAGCAGTTCTTC.

This chain connects TRBV7-9 to TRBJ1-1, with 12 bases matching TRBD1. V was clipped by 6 bases and J by 2 bases; unmatched bases: 4. This CDR3 spans 15 amino acids. Germline-derived CDR1 and CDR2 are SEHNR and FQNEAQ (reference sequence). For the CDR3, the DNA is TGTGCCAGCAGGTCCGGGACAGGGGGCAACACTGAAGCTTTCTTT. It translates to CASRSGTGGNTEAFF.

The chain is built from TRBV12-3 or TRBV12-4 and TRBJ1-2; TRBD1 agrees at 9 bases. CDR3 length equals 14 residues. With V trimmed by 4 bases and J by 7 bases, 7 bases remained unmatched. The CDR3 region is CASSYRDRASGYTF. In DNA, the CDR3 is TGTGCCAGCAGTTACCGGGACAGGGCGAGTGGCTACACCTTC.

The chain couples TRBV20-1 to TRBJ2-7; 11 nucleotides agree with TRBD1. The trim removed 6 bases at V and 4 bases at J, leaving 11 bases unmatched. The CDR3 is 15 residues long. Germline lookup yields CDR1 DFQATT and CDR2 SNEGSKA (reference sequence). CDR3 sequence (DNA): TGCAGTGCCTCATTTGGGGGGACAGGGGGTTACGAGCAGTACTTC. As protein: CSASFGGTGGYEQYF.

The V gene is TRBV10-1, the J gene TRBJ2-2, with 7 bases identical to TRBD2. This CDR3 spans 15 amino acids. With V trimmed by 4 bases and J by 6 bases, 8 bases remained unmatched. Germline CDR1 and CDR2: WNHNN and SYGVQD (reference sequence). The CDR3 region has the DNA TGCGCCAGCAGTGCAGCGGGGCTGGAGGCCGGGGAGCTGTTTTTT. Its protein product is CASSAAGLEAGELFF.

This clonotype occurred a few times. This sequence joins TRBV5-5 and TRBJ2-5, with D possibly matching TRBD2 (5 bases). Germline assignment: CDR1 SGHKS and CDR2 YYEKEE (reference sequence). Trimming pared 4 bases from V and 5 bases from J, leaving 18 bases between. CDR3 length: 15 residues. As DNA, the CDR3 is TGTGCCAGCAGCCATGAAACGGGGAGAAGGGAGACCCAGTACTTC. This gives the protein CASSHETGRRETQYF.

The table lists this clonotype with many counts. V and J are TRBV20-1 and TRBJ2-5, with D possibly TRBD2 on 5 matching bases. CDR3 length: 14 amino acids. V lost 2 bases, J lost 3 bases, and 13 bases lay in between. The V gene's germline CDR1 is DFQATT and CDR2 SNEGSKA (reference sequence). The CDR3: CSARRGRDKETQYF. In DNA, the CDR3 is TGCAGTGCTAGACGAGGGCGAGATAAAGAGACCCAGTACTTC.

This clonotype was counted ten times or more. The V gene is TRBV24-1, the J gene TRBJ2-7; 9 bases align to TRBD2. With 2 bases clipped from V and 8 bases from J, the junction kept 6 bases outside the gene matches. CDR1 is KGHDR and CDR2 is SFDVKD in the germline V gene. CDR3 length: 14 amino acids. The CDR3 region is CATSDSGLAGKQYF. CDR3 bases: TGTGCCACCAGTGATTCAGGCCTAGCGGGAAAGCAGTACTTC.

This clonotype was found a few times. The junction shows a germline mismatch at one end, possibly a read error. This rearrangement joins TRBV12-3 or TRBV12-4 to TRBJ2-5, with TRBD1 as a possible D gene (6 bases). This CDR3 is 14 amino acids long. CDR3 protein: CASSVTPGQGTQYF. The DNA of the CDR3 is TGTGCCAGCAGTGTCACCCCGGGACAAGGGACCCAGTACTTC.

This chain joins TRBV7-9 and TRBJ2-5; D is ambiguous. The CDR3 extends over 14 amino acids. V was shortened by 4 bases and J by 2 bases, with 11 bases between the two germline ends. CDR1 is SEHNR, CDR2 FQNEAQ, per germline (reference sequence). The CDR3 DNA reads as TGTGCCAGCAGCTCCCGACTGGGACAAGAGACCCAGTACTTC. This translates into CASSSRLGQETQYF.

This clonotype was seen a handful of times. This rearrangement joins TRBV4-3 to TRBJ1-4; D remains ambiguous. This CDR3 is 15 amino acids long. In germline, CDR1 is LGHNA, CDR2 YSLEER. V lost 1 base and J lost 3, with 9 bases in between. The CDR3 here is CASSQAGRSNEKLFF. The DNA of the CDR3 is TGCGCCAGCAGCCAAGCGGGCAGATCTAATGAAAAACTGTTTTTT.